Shown below are 25 T cell receptor beta chains from a single sample sequenced in a study of blood T cell repertoires in COVID-19. Data came from immunoSEQ multiplex PCR; TCRdb stores just in-frame clones and leaves some out. The repertoire includes about 50,000 clones, about 83% of them detected once, and approximately 15% sits in the top ten. Sequenced input: peripheral blood. Receptor source: a middle-aged man with acute or convalescent COVID-19.

The chain uses TRBV2 and TRBJ2-4; 7 positions match TRBD1. V gave up 6 bases and J gave up 0 bases; unmatched junction bases: 5. There are 15 residues in the CDR3. The germline V gene encodes CDR1 SNHLY and CDR2 FYNNEI. CDR3 sequence: CASRGQAVAKNIQYF. Written as DNA, the CDR3 is TGTGCCAGCAGAGGACAGGCTGTAGCCAAAAACATTCAGTACTTC.

V gene TRBV7-2 combines with J gene TRBJ1-5; D is unclear. The germline V and J ends were trimmed by 5 bases and 5 bases, with 10 bases remaining between them. The CDR3 sequence is 13 residues long. The germline gives CDR1 SGHTA, CDR2 FQGNSA. The CDR3 sequence is CASSAARDQPQHF. The CDR3 nucleotides read TGTGCCAGCAGCGCCGCCCGGGATCAGCCCCAGCATTTT.

The chain links TRBV5-1 to TRBJ2-7; maybe TRBD1 (6 bases). Per germline, CDR1 SGHRS and CDR2 YFSETQ. Trimming stripped 2 bases from V and 3 bases from J, with 12 bases between. There are 14 residues in the CDR3. CDR3 nucleotides: TGCGCCAGCAGCTTACAGGGAATGGTCTACGAGCAGTACTTC. It codes for CASSLQGMVYEQYF. Looking up the rest from reference TRBV5-1 and TRBJ2-7 gives the full variable domain: KAGVTQTPRYLIKTRGQQVTLSCSPISGHRSVSWYQQTPGQGLQFLFEYFSETQRNKGNFPGRFSGRQFSNSRSEMNVSTLELGDSALYLCASSLQGMVYEQYFGPGTRLTVT.

This rearrangement joins TRBV5-1 to TRBJ2-5, with D hard to call. CDR1 is SGHRS and CDR2 is YFSETQ in the germline V gene. Deletions cut 0 bases from V and 1 base from J, with 7 bases between. This CDR3 region has 14 residues. The CDR3 DNA reads as TGCGCCAGCAGCTTGGAGACACTCCAAGAGACCCAGTACTTC. It specifies CASSLETLQETQYF.

In this sample, this clone turned up once. This chain uses TRBV18 with TRBJ2-2, with D possibly matching TRBD1 (6 bases). Germline V lookup: CDR1 KGHSH, CDR2 LQKENI. This CDR3 is built from 14 residues. Trimming took off 6 bases at V and 1 base at J, with 9 bases between the two ends. CDR3 nucleotides: TGTGCCAGCTCGTACAGGGAGAACACCGGGGAGCTGTTTTTT. The encoded protein is CASSYRENTGELFF.

This clone was seen more than once but under ten times. The V gene is TRBV7-9, the J gene TRBJ1-3; D gene uncertain. V lost 3 bases and J lost 4, with 4 bases in between. The CDR3 spans 12 residues. Germline lookup yields CDR1 SEHNR and CDR2 FQNEAQ (reference sequence). CDR3 sequence: CASSFAGNTIYF. CDR3 coding DNA: TGTGCCAGCAGCTTCGCGGGAAACACCATATATTTT. The full variable domain, its missing parts supplied by reference TRBV7-9 and TRBJ1-3, is DTGVSQNPRHKITKRGQNVTFRCDPISEHNRLYWYRQTLGQGPEFLTYFQNEAQLEKSRLLSDRFSAERPKGSFSTLEIQRTEQGDSAMYLCASSFAGNTIYFGEGSWLTVV.

V gene TRBV2 combines with J gene TRBJ2-3, with 10 bases lining up with TRBD2. Germline assignment: CDR1 SNHLY and CDR2 FYNNEI. Trimming took 5 bases from V and 2 from J; bases not matched to a gene: 4. The CDR3 is 15 amino acids. The CDR3: CASSQLAGPTDTQYF. The CDR3 nucleotides read TGTGCCAGCAGTCAACTAGCGGGGCCCACAGATACGCAGTATTTT.

The chain joins TRBV7-8 to TRBJ2-3; tentative D call: TRBD1 (5 bases). Per the germline V gene, CDR1 is SGHVS and CDR2 is FQNEAQ. This CDR3 comprises 17 residues. V was trimmed by 6 bases and J by 3 bases, leaving 22 bases between them. The CDR3 DNA reads as TGTGCCAGCAGGTCCGGCCTAAAAGACAGAAAAACAGATACGCAGTATTTT. Encoded protein: CASRSGLKDRKTDTQYF.

J is TRBJ2-4 and V is TRBV9; TRBD2 aligns across 9 bases. J lost 4 bases, V lost 3 bases, and 5 bases had no gene match. The CDR3 totals 15 residues. The V gene's germline CDR1 is SGDLS and CDR2 YYNGEE. This CDR3 reads CASSERGADKNIQYF. CDR3 nucleotides: TGTGCCAGCAGCGAGCGGGGGGCCGATAAAAACATTCAGTACTTC.

The J gene is TRBJ1-1, the V gene TRBV6-5; D remains unclear. The CDR3 runs to 13 residues. Trimming cost V 7 bases and J 1 base, with 10 bases left between them. Per the germline V gene, CDR1 is MNHEY and CDR2 is SVGAGI. The CDR3 region has the DNA TGTGCCAGCAAAAAAGAGAAGAACACTGAAGCTTTCTTT. It specifies CASKKEKNTEAFF.

The CDR3 DNA follows: TGTGCCTGGAGTCCTGGACTAGCGTCTGAGACCCAGTACTTC. Protein: CAWSPGLASETQYF. The rearrangement joins TRBV30 to TRBJ2-5; 9 bases match TRBD2. Losses at the gene ends were 2 bases for V and 5 bases for J; bases not matched to a gene: 6. Germline loops: CDR1 GTSNPN, CDR2 SVGIG (reference sequence). The CDR3 covers 14 residues.

The chain has TRBV3-1 (or the pseudogene TRBV3-2) and TRBJ2-5; D is undetermined. The V gene lost 4 bases and the J gene lost 4 bases, with 13 bases spanning the gap. The CDR3 extends over 14 amino acids. CDR1 is LGHDT and CDR2 is YNNKEL in the germline V gene (reference sequence). CDR3 amino acids: CASSRPWSGETQYF. The CDR3 DNA follows: TGTGCCAGCAGCCGACCATGGTCAGGAGAGACCCAGTACTTC.

Here the CDR3 reads CASSLGAAWGYTF. Written as DNA, the CDR3 is TGTGCCAGCAGCTTAGGGGCAGCCTGGGGCTACACCTTC. V gene TRBV7-2 combines with J gene TRBJ1-2; D gene unclear. The CDR3 runs 13 residues. Germline CDR1 SGHTA, CDR2 FQGNSA. V lost 1 base to trimming and J lost 8 bases, with 11 bases between them.

This chain links TRBV30 with TRBJ1-2, with unresolved D. Trimming pared 0 bases from V and 8 bases from J, leaving 10 bases between. CDR3 size: 12 residues. Looked up from germline, CDR1 is GTSNPN and CDR2 is SVGIG (reference sequence). CDR3 sequence reads: CAWSVRVGGYTF. CDR3 sequence (DNA): TGTGCCTGGAGTGTGCGGGTAGGGGGCTACACCTTC.

The DNA of the CDR3 is TGTGCCAGCAGCTTTAACAGGGGGCTTGGAGCTTTCTTT. It is translated as CASSFNRGLGAFF. The chain combines TRBV7-2 with TRBJ1-1, with TRBD1 identical over 9 bases. Trimming at V came to 3 bases and at J to 10 bases, leaving 6 bases not matched to a gene. CDR1 is SGHTA and CDR2 is FQGNSA in the germline V gene. CDR3 length: 13 amino acids.

V usage is TRBV5-1 and J usage is TRBJ2-7, with D perhaps matching TRBD2 (6 bases). The CDR3 is 15 residues long. The germline gives CDR1 SGHRS, CDR2 YFSETQ. The V end was cut by 0 bases, the J end by 2 bases, with 12 bases between. The CDR3 region is CASSLAGGGTYEQYF. CDR3 in DNA: TGCGCCAGCAGCTTGGCGGGTGGAGGGACCTACGAGCAGTACTTC.

V is TRBV5-1 and J is TRBJ2-3; D gene ambiguous. V was trimmed by 4 bases and J by 0 bases, leaving 3 bases between them. This CDR3 region has 12 residues. The germline V gene encodes CDR1 SGHRS and CDR2 YFSETQ. The CDR3 bases are TGCGCCAGCAGCCCTAGCACAGATACGCAGTATTTT. The encoded protein is CASSPSTDTQYF.

CDR3 nucleotide sequence: TGTGCCAGCAACCCACTAGCGGAGGGCTGGGATACGCAGTATTTT. Translation gives CASNPLAEGWDTQYF. The V and J genes are TRBV11-2 and TRBJ2-3; 8 positions match TRBD2. Germline V gene lookup returns CDR1 SGHAT and CDR2 FQNNGV. The length of the CDR3 is 15 residues. V lost 7 bases to trimming and J lost 6 bases; unmatched junction nucleotides: 12. Together with reference TRBV11-2 and TRBJ2-3, the CDR3 gives the full variable domain: EAGVAQSPRYKIIEKRQSVAFWCNPISGHATLYWYQQILGQGPKLLIQFQNNGVVDDSQLPKDRFSAERLKGVDSTLKIQPAKLEDSAVYLCASNPLAEGWDTQYFGPGTRLTVL.

The count of this clone is one. The genes are TRBV19 and TRBJ1-6; D is unclear. This CDR3 contains 18 residues. The germline gives CDR1 LNHDA, CDR2 SQIVND (reference sequence). DNA of the CDR3: TGTGGCCGCCCGGAGCAGTCGCAGCCGTTCTCCTATAATTCACCCCTCCACTTT. Protein product: CGRPEQSQPFSYNSPLHF.

The chain carries TRBV27 and TRBJ2-5; possibly TRBD2 for D (7 bases). The CDR3 extends over 13 amino acids. V was pared by 4 bases and J by 6 bases, with 12 bases between. Looked up from germline, CDR1 is MNHEY and CDR2 is SMNVEV (reference sequence). CDR3 protein: CASSSQGGKTQYF. In DNA form, the CDR3 reads TGTGCCAGCAGTTCACAGGGAGGGAAGACCCAGTACTTC.

This chain uses TRBV4-1 with TRBJ1-2; TRBD1 might be the D (6 bases). Germline-derived CDR1 and CDR2 are MGHRA and YSYEKL. The CDR3 is 14 amino acids. V was clipped by 0 bases and J by 8 bases, with 13 bases between them. The CDR3 here is CASSQEGGGMGYTF. The CDR3 nucleotides are TGCGCCAGCAGCCAAGAAGGCGGGGGCATGGGCTACACCTTC.

This clone has just a few counts. The J gene is TRBJ1-1, the V gene TRBV30, with D perhaps TRBD1 (5 bases). The V gene's germline CDR1 is GTSNPN and CDR2 SVGIG (reference sequence). This CDR3 comprises 17 residues. The V gene lost 1 base and the J gene lost 10 bases, with 28 bases spanning the gap. The CDR3 reads CAWSGKSQVAKSQGAFF. CDR3 in DNA: TGTGCCTGGAGTGGTAAATCACAGGTCGCGAAATCCCAGGGAGCTTTCTTT.

The V and J genes are TRBV30 and TRBJ1-1, with D perhaps matching TRBD1 (5 bases). The germline V and J ends were trimmed by 4 bases and 4 bases, with 13 bases remaining between them. CDR3 length: 13 amino acids. Germline CDR1 is GTSNPN and CDR2 is SVGIG (reference sequence). The CDR3 sequence is CAWKGVVGTEAFF. In DNA form, the CDR3 reads TGTGCCTGGAAAGGGGTGGTCGGCACTGAAGCTTTCTTT.

The chain recombines TRBV6-5 with TRBJ1-5; D remains ambiguous. V lost 2 bases and J 2 bases, leaving 4 bases between the germline ends. Germline loops: CDR1 MNHEY, CDR2 SVGAGI. The length of the CDR3 is 13 residues. The CDR3 DNA is TGTGCCAGCAGTTACGGGCGCAATCAGCCCCAGCATTTT. This encodes CASSYGRNQPQHF.

The chain couples TRBV7-2 to TRBJ1-6, with 8 bases lining up with TRBD1. Trimming removed 5 bases from V and 10 bases from J; junction bases left unmatched: 13. Germline CDR1 SGHTA, CDR2 FQGNSA. The CDR3 sequence is 16 residues long. For the CDR3, the DNA is TGTGCCAGCAGCCTCCCCCCTGGGACAGGAGTCTCACCCCTCCACTTT. Translation: CASSLPPGTGVSPLHF.